The source of this T cell receptor beta chain is a study of T cells in pancreatic ductal adenocarcinoma. General study results and limits: Compared with tumor, blood showed more total productive templates and 7 to 9.5-fold more clonotypes. Tumor and blood clonality did not differ significantly, about 0.11 versus 0.072. Results skew toward the minority of patients with early-stage disease.

V lost 6 bases to trimming and J lost 0 bases, with 9 bases between them. CDR3 size: 13 residues. Germline CDR1 is SGHRS and CDR2 is YFSETQ. Surgery without prior neoadjuvant therapy was the treatment of the selected pancreatic ductal adenocarcinoma patients. Some clones are missing from TCRdb's copy, which holds only in-frame ones; the method was immunoSEQ multiplex PCR. This sample has approximately 19,000 clones, with about 88% found just once. Concerning this clone: Its cognate antigen is unknown.

The receptor comes from a human donor with pancreatic ductal adenocarcinoma. The chain carries TRBV5-1 and TRBJ1-1; D gene uncertain. Sequenced input: PBMCs. CDR3 bases: TGCGCCAGCAAAAGGAGGGTGAACACTGAAGCTTTCTTT. Translating it yields CASKRRVNTEAFF.